The 29 T cell receptor beta chains given below trace back to one sample, sequenced in a study of blood T cell repertoires in COVID-19 (dated by TCRdb to the early 2020s). The library was produced with the immunoSEQ multiplex PCR assay. TCRdb took this table from immuneACCESS and kept in-frame rearrangements with V and J called. Such tables lack part of the clones; where checked against another copy, unresolved V genes explain under half of the gap, and the rest is unexplained. This sample is represented by some 510,000 clones; approximately 90% of them were singletons. The ten largest clones represent around 1.9% of the sample. The sequenced material came from PBMCs or T cells enriched from blood (not recorded which). The receptors shown here come from a woman aged 40 to 55 who had recovered from COVID-19.

The V and J genes are TRBV7-2 and TRBJ1-1, with unresolved D. Trimming removed 0 bases at V and 5 bases at J, with 7 bases between. The CDR3 length is 13 residues. Germline CDR1 and CDR2: SGHTA and FQGNSA. Here the CDR3 reads CASSLALETEAFF. DNA for the CDR3: TGTGCCAGCAGCTTAGCCCTAGAAACTGAAGCTTTCTTT.

J is TRBJ1-2 and V is TRBV7-2, with a tentative D call TRBD1 (6 bases). The CDR3 is 12 residues long. CDR1 is SGHTA and CDR2 is FQGNSA in the germline V gene. V gave up 5 bases and J gave up 5 bases, with 9 bases separating them. CDR3 in DNA: TGTGCCAGCAGCAATACAGGGTATGGCTACACCTTC. This sequence encodes CASSNTGYGYTF.

J is TRBJ2-2 and V is TRBV15; maybe TRBD1 (5 bases). Germline CDR1 LNHNV, CDR2 YYDKDF (reference sequence). The CDR3 is 14 residues long. The V end lost 2 bases, the J end lost 1 base, and 5 bases lay between the germline ends. CDR3 residues: CATSRQGNTGELFF. The CDR3 DNA reads as TGTGCCACCAGCAGACAGGGGAACACCGGGGAGCTGTTTTTT. The full variable domain, with the rest looked up from reference TRBV15 and TRBJ2-2, is DAMVIQNPRYQVTQFGKPVTLSCSQTLNHNVMYWYQQKSSQAPKLLFHYYDKDFNNEADTPDNFQSRRPNTSFCFLDIRSPGLGDTAMYLCATSRQGNTGELFFGEGSRLTVL.

J is TRBJ2-3 and V is TRBV24-1, with 7 bases identical to TRBD1. V lost 2 bases to trimming and J lost 4 bases; unmatched junction nucleotides: 5. From germline, CDR1 is KGHDR and CDR2 SFDVKD. CDR3 length equals 15 residues. The CDR3 DNA is TGTGCCACCAGTGATTCACGGCAGGGGGCAGATACGCAGTATTTT. Translated, it gives CATSDSRQGADTQYF.

The chain employs TRBV11-2 and TRBJ2-1; D possibly corresponds to TRBD1 (5 bases). Germline CDR1 SGHAT, CDR2 FQNNGV. The CDR3 loop spans 16 amino acids. Trimming took off 5 bases at V and 5 bases at J, with 19 bases between the two ends. CDR3 sequence reads: CASSTRQGWGNNEQFF. For the CDR3, the DNA is TGTGCCAGCAGCACCCGTCAAGGGTGGGGCAACAATGAGCAGTTCTTC.

A remark on this clone: At the DNA level, this CDR3 is encoded by other sequences in the same sample as well. The gene calls are TRBV5-1 and TRBJ1-1, with 7 bases that match TRBD1. With V trimmed by 4 bases and J by 0 bases, 3 bases remained unmatched. CDR1 is SGHRS and CDR2 is YFSETQ in the germline V gene. The CDR3 contains 14 residues. The CDR3 nucleotides read TGCGCCAGCAGCCAGGGACAGTTGAACACTGAAGCTTTCTTT. Amino acids: CASSQGQLNTEAFF.

The rearrangement joins TRBV29-1 to TRBJ1-1; D is perhaps TRBD1 (6 bases). V lost 8 bases to trimming and J lost 4 bases, with 14 bases between them. The CDR3 contains 12 residues. From germline, CDR1 is SQVTM and CDR2 ANQGSEA. DNA for the CDR3: TGCAGCTTAGGGGGTGTGGGCACTGAAGCTTTCTTT. Its translation is CSLGGVGTEAFF.

V gene TRBV19 combines with J gene TRBJ1-2; TRBD1 matches 7 bases. Losses at the gene ends were 7 bases for V and 4 bases for J; bases not matched to a gene: 6. The CDR3 contains 13 residues. Germline CDR1 is LNHDA and CDR2 is SQIVND (reference sequence). The CDR3 DNA reads as TGTGCCAGTACCCCGACAGGGAGCTATGGCTACACCTTC. Translation: CASTPTGSYGYTF.

This chain uses TRBV5-1 with TRBJ1-1; TRBD1 is a possible D gene (5 bases). Germline CDR1 SGHRS, CDR2 YFSETQ. This CDR3 comprises 14 residues. V dropped 1 base and J dropped 9 bases, with 16 bases sitting between them. This CDR3 is CASSLPDDSGKAFF. The CDR3 DNA reads TGCGCCAGCAGCTTGCCCGACGACAGTGGTAAAGCTTTCTTT.

This sequence joins TRBV4-1 and TRBJ2-2; D unclear. CDR1 MGHRA and CDR2 YSYEKL come from the germline V gene. Trimming pared 1 base from V and 5 bases from J, leaving 14 bases between. The CDR3 covers 16 residues. CDR3 nucleotides: TGCGCCAGCAGCCAAGTAGCTAACGTTCAAACCGGGGAGCTGTTTTTT. It codes for CASSQVANVQTGELFF.

This chain connects TRBV11-2 to TRBJ2-7; D gene uncertain. Per the germline V gene, CDR1 is SGHAT and CDR2 is FQNNGV. The CDR3 is 14 amino acids. Trimming cost V 6 bases and J 2 bases, with 14 bases left between them. CDR3 in amino acids: CASSPRVGPYEQYF. Here the CDR3 DNA reads TGTGCCAGCAGTCCACGGGTAGGTCCCTACGAGCAGTACTTC. Full variable domain (remainder filled in from reference TRBV11-2 and TRBJ2-7): EAGVAQSPRYKIIEKRQSVAFWCNPISGHATLYWYQQILGQGPKLLIQFQNNGVVDDSQLPKDRFSAERLKGVDSTLKIQPAKLEDSAVYLCASSPRVGPYEQYFGPGTRLTVT.

The chain uses TRBV11-2 and TRBJ2-4; 8 bases are a match to TRBD1. CDR1 is SGHAT, CDR2 FQNNGV, per germline. The CDR3 is 16 amino acids. V shed 1 base and J 0 bases; nucleotides not matched to a gene: 2. The CDR3 protein is CASSLATGVAKNIQYF. For the CDR3, the DNA is TGTGCCAGCAGCTTAGCGACAGGGGTAGCCAAAAACATTCAGTACTTC.

This clone was observed once. This chain connects TRBV3-1 (or the pseudogene TRBV3-2) to TRBJ2-7, with a weak D call TRBD2 (5 bases). Trimming removed 4 bases from V and 4 bases from J, with 17 bases in between. The CDR3 extends over 15 amino acids. Germline loops: CDR1 LGHDT, CDR2 YNNKEL (reference sequence). CDR3 sequence: CASSLPSGGSYEQYF. The CDR3 DNA reads TGTGCCAGCAGCCTCCCCTCGGGTGGGAGTTACGAGCAGTACTTC.

The chain links TRBV19 to TRBJ2-7; D is possibly TRBD2 (5 bases). CDR1 and CDR2 from the germline V gene are LNHDA and SQIVND (reference sequence). The CDR3 totals 14 residues. The V gene lost 4 bases and the J gene lost 0 bases, with 10 bases spanning the gap. Written as DNA, the CDR3 is TGTGCCAGTAGTAGCCTCGGACTCTCCTACGAGCAGTACTTC. Encoded protein: CASSSLGLSYEQYF.

The V gene is TRBV25-1, the J gene TRBJ2-7, with TRBD1 as a possible D gene (5 bases). Trimming took 4 bases from V and 2 from J, leaving 12 bases between them. The CDR3 loop spans 14 amino acids. CDR1 is MGHDK and CDR2 is SYGVNS in the germline V gene. The CDR3 DNA sequence: TGTGCCAGCAGTGGAGGATCAGGGCCCTACGAGCAGTACTTC. It is translated as CASSGGSGPYEQYF.

The chain combines TRBV7-2 with TRBJ2-3, with 7 bases lining up with TRBD2. Germline-derived CDR1 and CDR2 are SGHTA and FQGNSA. The CDR3 consists of 15 residues. V dropped 7 bases and J dropped 5; count of bases not matched to a gene: 12. The CDR3 here is CASITGGSKIDTQYF. The CDR3 DNA follows: TGTGCCAGCATTACCGGCGGGAGTAAAATAGATACGCAGTATTTT.

V gene TRBV30 combines with J gene TRBJ2-7, with 10 bases that match TRBD1. The CDR3 is made up of 15 amino acids. The germline V gene has CDR1 GTSNPN and CDR2 SVGIG (reference sequence). The trim removed 0 bases at V and 6 bases at J, leaving 8 bases unmatched. The CDR3 here is CAWSVLGTGVSEQYF. In DNA form, the CDR3 reads TGTGCCTGGAGTGTACTAGGGACAGGGGTTTCCGAGCAGTACTTC.

This chain links TRBV4-1 with TRBJ2-7, with TRBD2 matching 9 bases. V was clipped by 0 bases and J by 4 bases; unmatched bases: 4. Germline loops: CDR1 MGHRA, CDR2 YSYEKL. The CDR3 length is 15 residues. CDR3 DNA: TGCGCCAGCAGCCAAGATGCTAGCGGGAATTACGAGCAGTACTTC. It is translated as CASSQDASGNYEQYF.

The V and J genes are TRBV27 and TRBJ1-6; D is perhaps TRBD1 (5 bases). The CDR3 sequence is 16 residues long. Germline V CDR1 and CDR2: MNHEY, SMNVEV (reference sequence). V was clipped by 5 bases and J by 8 bases, with 19 bases between them. CDR3 nucleotide sequence: TGTGCCAGCAGTCCCCAGACCCAGGGCCCGGATTCACCCCTCCACTTT. It translates to CASSPQTQGPDSPLHF.

This clone was detected once. This chain joins TRBV9 and TRBJ1-1, with 10 bases that match TRBD1. J was trimmed by 0 bases and V by 2 bases; bases with no gene match: 7. Germline V lookup: CDR1 SGDLS, CDR2 YYNGEE. The CDR3 length is 17 residues. The CDR3 protein is CASSVRDRGFLNTEAFF. DNA for the CDR3: TGTGCCAGCAGCGTCCGGGACAGGGGCTTTTTGAACACTGAAGCTTTCTTT.

CDR3 sequence (DNA): TGCGCCAGCAGCTTTAACACAGGGAGCGGAAACACCATATATTTT. Protein sequence: CASSFNTGSGNTIYF. The chain combines TRBV4-3 with TRBJ1-3; a possible D gene is TRBD1 (6 bases). Trimming took 5 bases from V and 4 from J, leaving 15 bases between them. Germline CDR1 is LGHNA and CDR2 is YSLEER. This CDR3 spans 15 amino acids.

The V and J genes are TRBV7-2 and TRBJ2-5; 9 bases match TRBD1. Germline V gives CDR1 SGHTA, CDR2 FQGNSA. The CDR3 loop spans 14 amino acids. V gave up 5 bases and J gave up 5 bases; unmatched junction bases: 6. Here the CDR3 reads CASSAGQGRETQYF. In DNA form, the CDR3 reads TGTGCCAGCAGCGCCGGACAGGGGAGGGAGACCCAGTACTTC.

V and J are TRBV13 and TRBJ1-3; 7 bases map to TRBD1. CDR1 and CDR2 from the germline V gene are PRHDT and FYEKMQ (reference sequence). CDR3 size: 17 residues. Trimming cost V 5 bases and J 0 bases; bases outside gene matches: 10. CDR3 sequence (DNA): TGTGCCAGCAGCCCGGCCCGGGACAGATCCTCTGGAAACACCATATATTTT. This encodes CASSPARDRSSGNTIYF. Full variable domain (rest looked up from reference TRBV13 and TRBJ1-3): AAGVIQSPRHLIKEKRETATLKCYPIPRHDTVYWYQQGPGQDPQFLISFYEKMQSDKGSIPDRFSAQQFSDYHSELNMSSLELGDSALYFCASSPARDRSSGNTIYFGEGSWLTVV.

This chain connects TRBV24-1 to TRBJ2-5; 9 bases are a match to TRBD2. Germline V lookup: CDR1 KGHDR, CDR2 SFDVKD. Trimming at V came to 11 bases and at J to 0 bases, leaving 6 bases not matched to a gene. CDR3 size: 14 residues. This chain's CDR3 is CANLSGRYQETQYF. CDR3 in DNA: TGTGCCAACCTTAGCGGGAGATACCAAGAGACCCAGTACTTC.

This clone was counted once. V is TRBV6-1 and J is TRBJ1-5; D not resolved. The germline CDR1 and CDR2 sequences are MNHNS and SASEGT. The CDR3 has 15 amino acids. Trimming took 0 bases from V and 5 from J, leaving 11 bases between them. In nucleotides, the CDR3 is TGTGCCAGCAGTGAAGCGACAAGGAATGATCAGCCCCAGCATTTT. This sequence encodes CASSEATRNDQPQHF.

The chain is built from TRBV19 and TRBJ1-4; D not resolved. CDR1 is LNHDA, CDR2 SQIVND, per germline (reference sequence). Trimming removed 5 bases from V and 2 bases from J, with 21 bases in between. The CDR3 contains 18 residues. CDR3 sequence reads: CASSAAGNAAATNEKLFF. CDR3 sequence (DNA): TGTGCCAGTAGTGCGGCGGGGAATGCGGCCGCGACTAATGAAAAACTGTTTTTT. Supplemented by reference TRBV19 and TRBJ1-4, the full variable domain reads DGGITQSPKYLFRKEGQNVTLSCEQNLNHDAMYWYRQDPGQGLRLIYYSQIVNDFQKGDIAEGYSVSREKKESFPLTVTSAQKNPTAFYLCASSAAGNAAATNEKLFFGSGTQLSVL.

The rearrangement joins TRBV9 to TRBJ1-1; no clear D gene. V gave up 0 bases and J gave up 1 base, with 10 bases separating them. Germline CDR1 reads SGDLS; CDR2 reads YYNGEE. The CDR3 is 15 amino acids. The CDR3 here is CASSVEPAENTEAFF. CDR3 bases: TGTGCCAGCAGCGTAGAGCCCGCCGAGAACACTGAAGCTTTCTTT.

The V and J genes are TRBV2 and TRBJ2-3; 7 bases are a match to TRBD2. V dropped 5 bases and J dropped 0; count of bases not matched to a gene: 8. Per the germline V gene, CDR1 is SNHLY and CDR2 is FYNNEI. This CDR3 spans 16 amino acids. As DNA, the CDR3 is TGTGCCAGCAGTCATGGACTAGGAGAGAGCACAGATACGCAGTATTTT. Protein product: CASSHGLGESTDTQYF.

The chain is built from TRBV5-1 and TRBJ2-5; 14 bases are a match to TRBD2. The V gene's germline CDR1 is SGHRS and CDR2 YFSETQ. The CDR3 sequence is 19 residues long. Germline trimming cut 3 bases from V and 7 bases from J; bases unmatched to any gene: 17. CDR3 residues: CASSSRLAGGPGLVPTQYF. In DNA form, the CDR3 reads TGCGCCAGCAGCTCACGACTAGCGGGAGGGCCGGGCCTGGTTCCGACCCAGTACTTC. Looking up the rest from reference TRBV5-1 and TRBJ2-5 gives the full variable domain: KAGVTQTPRYLIKTRGQQVTLSCSPISGHRSVSWYQQTPGQGLQFLFEYFSETQRNKGNFPGRFSGRQFSNSRSEMNVSTLELGDSALYLCASSSRLAGGPGLVPTQYFGPGTRLLVL.